This TCR beta chain was sequenced in a study of blood T cell repertoires in COVID-19. Study-wide background: The study drew acute and convalescent COVID-19 samples from the United States, Italy and Spain. Sources were T cells, B-cell-depleted T cells, or PBMCs; the material itself was cDNA or gDNA.

Seattle patients were enrolled during active infection and followed longitudinally. Losses at the gene ends were 4 bases for V and 2 bases for J; bases not matched to a gene: 10. CDR3 size: 17 residues. Germline CDR1 and CDR2: SGHRS and YFSETQ. As handled by the study authors: Scientists estimated how many nucleated cells there were by amplifying reference gene primers. Clones were read by immunoSEQ multiplex PCR, and TCRdb kept only the in-frame ones, dropping some. V and J calls and clone size are given by that table; D and trimming were obtained from the DNA. In the table there are 150,000 to 200,000 clones, 80% to 85% of which are singletons.

Specimen: peripheral blood. This TCR derives from a woman aged 80 or over with COVID-19, enrolled during active disease. V gene TRBV5-1 combines with J gene TRBJ2-3; 10 bases map to TRBD2. The CDR3 loop reads CASSLSGLAALTDTQYF. The CDR3 DNA is TGCGCCAGCAGCCTCAGCGGACTAGCGGCCCTCACAGATACGCAGTATTTT.